This TCR beta chain was obtained from a study of OX40 agonist ivuxolimab in advanced cancers. Study background: Those treated in dose escalation had hepatocellular carcinoma, melanoma, renal cell cancer or head and neck cancer.

Method: immunoSEQ multiplex PCR; TCRdb's copy keeps in-frame clones and lacks some. The sample contains over 100,000 clones, 90% of which appear only once. Sequenced here: CD4+ or CD8+ T cells sorted from blood, sampled in a trial of the OX40 agonist ivuxolimab. The sequence was obtained from an adult with an advanced solid tumor such as melanoma, head and neck, liver or kidney cancer.

This CDR3 reads CASSGWGRIDTQYF. CDR3 bases: TGTGCCAGCAGTGGCTGGGGGCGCATAGATACGCAGTATTTT. This sequence joins TRBV6-4 and TRBJ2-3; tentative D call: TRBD1 (6 bases). Germline V gene sequence: CDR1 MRHNA, CDR2 SNTAGT. The CDR3 spans 14 residues. Trimming shortened V by 4 bases and J by 5 bases, and 13 bases separated the two germline ends.